Listed below are T cell receptor beta chains from one sample, sequenced in a study of shared clonotypes between healthy human individuals. This table comes from immunoSEQ multiplex PCR, and its TCRdb copy is limited to in-frame clones, with some not included. The table lists 550,000 to 750,000 clones, around 95% of them singletons. Sequenced input: naive CD8+ T cells sorted from blood. The origin of the receptors is a woman aged 25 to 39 in good health. Both conserved end residues are part of each CDR3. D genes are given only for firm matches. For some rows the clone size is stated as once, few or many, or as a class when expanded; others skip it.

abundance: .; len: 15; d_gene: .; j_gene: TRBJ1-3; v_gene: TRBV6-5; CDR3aa: CASSPGPNSGNAIYF; CDR3nt: TGTGCCAGCAGCCCAGGCCCAAACTCTGGAAACGCCATATATTTT
abundance: .; len: 15; d_gene: .; j_gene: TRBJ2-1; v_gene: TRBV9; CDR3aa: CASSVASSPSDEQFF; CDR3nt: TGTGCCAGCAGCGTAGCGTCCAGCCCTAGCGATGAGCAGTTCTTC
abundance: .; len: 15; d_gene: TRBD1; j_gene: TRBJ2-3; v_gene: TRBV15; CDR3aa: CATSSPDRGSDTQYF; CDR3nt: TGTGCCACCAGCAGTCCGGACAGGGGATCAGATACGCAGTATTTT
abundance: .; len: 14; d_gene: .; j_gene: TRBJ2-7; v_gene: TRBV6-1; CDR3aa: CASSEGLRTYEQYF; CDR3nt: TGTGCCAGCAGTGAAGGTCTCAGGACCTACGAGCAGTACTTC
abundance: .; len: 19; d_gene: .; j_gene: TRBJ2-6; v_gene: TRBV27; CDR3aa: CASSSSSEVPSSGANVLTF; CDR3nt: TGTGCCAGCAGTTCCAGCTCGGAAGTCCCAAGCTCTGGGGCCAACGTCCTGACTTTC
abundance: .; len: 12; d_gene: .; j_gene: TRBJ1-1; v_gene: TRBV2; CDR3aa: CASIPAGLEAFF; CDR3nt: TGTGCCAGCATACCGGCAGGCCTTGAAGCTTTCTTT
abundance: .; len: 14; d_gene: .; j_gene: TRBJ1-1; v_gene: TRBV15; CDR3aa: CATSGRRLNTEAFF; CDR3nt: TGTGCCACCAGCGGCCGACGGTTGAACACTGAAGCTTTCTTT
abundance: .; len: 15; d_gene: .; j_gene: TRBJ1-1; v_gene: TRBV2; CDR3aa: CASSELGGPGTEAFF; CDR3nt: TGTGCCAGCAGTGAACTGGGTGGGCCGGGTACTGAAGCTTTCTTT
abundance: .; len: 16; d_gene: .; j_gene: TRBJ2-1; v_gene: TRBV7-9; CDR3aa: CASSPPSVSSYNEQFF; CDR3nt: TGTGCCAGCAGCCCCCCTAGCGTAAGCTCCTACAATGAGCAGTTCTTC
abundance: .; len: 11; d_gene: .; j_gene: TRBJ2-1; v_gene: TRBV7-9; CDR3aa: CASSLSTEQFF; CDR3nt: TGTGCCAGCAGCCTTAGCACTGAGCAGTTCTTC
abundance: .; len: 15; d_gene: .; j_gene: TRBJ2-4; v_gene: TRBV28; CDR3aa: CASSSLQEPKNIQYF; CDR3nt: TGTGCCAGCAGTTCTCTACAGGAGCCCAAAAACATTCAGTACTTC
abundance: .; len: 15; d_gene: .; j_gene: TRBJ1-3; v_gene: TRBV28; CDR3aa: CATNPRGFSGNTIYF; CDR3nt: TGTGCCACCAACCCCAGGGGCTTCTCTGGAAACACCATATATTTT
abundance: .; len: 14; d_gene: .; j_gene: TRBJ1-3; v_gene: TRBV5-4; CDR3aa: CASSLWGLENTIYF; CDR3nt: TGTGCCAGCAGCTTGTGGGGGCTTGAAAACACCATATATTTT
abundance: .; len: 11; d_gene: .; j_gene: TRBJ2-5; v_gene: TRBV29-1; CDR3aa: CSVPQSGTQYF; CDR3nt: TGCAGCGTTCCACAATCCGGGACCCAGTACTTC
abundance: .; len: 14; d_gene: .; j_gene: TRBJ2-3; v_gene: TRBV6-5; CDR3aa: CASSYGTFTDTQYF; CDR3nt: TGTGCCAGCAGTTACGGCACCTTCACAGATACGCAGTATTTT
abundance: .; len: 14; d_gene: .; j_gene: TRBJ2-7; v_gene: TRBV28; CDR3aa: CASSFPGTPVEQYF; CDR3nt: TGTGCCAGCAGTTTCCCCGGGACTCCCGTCGAGCAGTACTTC
abundance: once; len: 15; d_gene: .; j_gene: TRBJ1-1; v_gene: TRBV7-8; CDR3aa: CASSPPGQMNTEAFF; CDR3nt: TGTGCCAGCAGCCCCCCCGGACAGATGAACACTGAAGCTTTCTTT
abundance: .; len: 14; d_gene: .; j_gene: TRBJ1-1; v_gene: TRBV21-1; CDR3aa: CASSKCPGCTEAFF; CDR3nt: TGTGCCAGCAGCAAATGTCCGGGTTGCACTGAAGCTTTCTTT
abundance: .; len: 13; d_gene: .; j_gene: TRBJ2-1; v_gene: TRBV11-2; CDR3aa: CASSSHRFNEQFF; CDR3nt: TGTGCCAGCAGCTCCCATCGATTCAATGAGCAGTTCTTC
abundance: .; len: 17; d_gene: .; j_gene: TRBJ2-7; v_gene: TRBV2; CDR3aa: CASSEAFRQASSYEQYF; CDR3nt: TGTGCCAGCAGTGAAGCCTTTAGACAGGCAAGCTCCTACGAGCAGTACTTC
abundance: .; len: 16; d_gene: TRBD2; j_gene: TRBJ2-5; v_gene: TRBV19; CDR3aa: CASSILAGVKRETQYF; CDR3nt: TGTGCCAGTAGTATCTTAGCGGGAGTGAAGCGAGAGACCCAGTACTTC
abundance: .; len: 14; d_gene: .; j_gene: TRBJ1-6; v_gene: TRBV19; CDR3aa: CASSIVGVQSPLHF; CDR3nt: TGTGCCAGTAGTATTGTGGGCGTACAATCACCCCTCCACTTT
abundance: .; len: 16; d_gene: .; j_gene: TRBJ2-2; v_gene: TRBV4-1; CDR3aa: CASSQDNLGWAGELFF; CDR3nt: TGCGCCAGCAGCCAAGATAATCTAGGCTGGGCCGGGGAGCTGTTTTTT
abundance: .; len: 14; d_gene: TRBD2; j_gene: TRBJ2-2; v_gene: TRBV29-1; CDR3aa: CSVTGLEDTGELFF; CDR3nt: TGCAGCGTGACCGGACTAGAAGACACCGGGGAGCTGTTTTTT
abundance: .; len: 14; d_gene: .; j_gene: TRBJ2-7; v_gene: TRBV13; CDR3aa: CASSLRASSYEQYF; CDR3nt: TGTGCCAGCAGCTTAAGGGCTAGTTCCTACGAGCAGTACTTC
abundance: .; len: 12; d_gene: .; j_gene: TRBJ2-6; v_gene: TRBV29-1; CDR3aa: CSVETGANVLTF; CDR3nt: TGCAGCGTTGAGACCGGGGCCAACGTCCTGACTTTC
abundance: .; len: 14; d_gene: .; j_gene: TRBJ1-2; v_gene: TRBV18; CDR3aa: CASSPMGASYGYTF; CDR3nt: TGTGCCAGCTCACCAATGGGGGCGAGCTATGGCTACACCTTC
abundance: .; len: 13; d_gene: .; j_gene: TRBJ2-1; v_gene: TRBV7-7; CDR3aa: CASSFLGPNEQFF; CDR3nt: TGTGCCAGCAGCTTCCTTGGCCCAAATGAGCAGTTCTTC
abundance: .; len: 15; d_gene: TRBD1; j_gene: TRBJ1-5; v_gene: TRBV7-6; CDR3aa: CASSLDRGLNQPQHF; CDR3nt: TGTGCCAGCAGCCTCGACAGGGGACTGAATCAGCCCCAGCATTTT
abundance: .; len: 13; d_gene: TRBD1; j_gene: TRBJ2-1; v_gene: TRBV29-1; CDR3aa: CSVRTGVYNEQFF; CDR3nt: TGCAGCGTTAGGACAGGGGTATACAATGAGCAGTTCTTC
abundance: .; len: 15; d_gene: .; j_gene: TRBJ2-7; v_gene: TRBV13; CDR3aa: CASSLDGENSYEQYF; CDR3nt: TGTGCCAGCAGCTTAGACGGGGAGAACTCCTACGAGCAGTACTTC
abundance: few; len: 9; d_gene: .; j_gene: TRBJ1-2; v_gene: TRBV2; CDR3aa: CASNWDYTF; CDR3nt: TGTGCCAGCAATTGGGACTACACCTTC
abundance: .; len: 18; d_gene: .; j_gene: TRBJ2-7; v_gene: TRBV27; CDR3aa: CASSSTTSRKGRAYEQYF; CDR3nt: TGTGCCAGCAGTTCCACCACTTCAAGGAAGGGACGGGCCTACGAGCAGTACTTC
abundance: .; len: 16; d_gene: .; j_gene: TRBJ2-3; v_gene: TRBV9; CDR3aa: CASSAPGGGVQDTQYF; CDR3nt: TGTGCCAGCAGCGCGCCCGGGGGAGGCGTCCAAGATACGCAGTATTTT
abundance: .; len: 14; d_gene: .; j_gene: TRBJ2-7; v_gene: TRBV25-1; CDR3aa: CASSEQWQSYEQYF; CDR3nt: TGTGCCAGCAGTGAACAATGGCAGTCCTACGAGCAGTACTTC
abundance: .; len: 15; d_gene: TRBD2; j_gene: TRBJ2-3; v_gene: TRBV6-6; CDR3aa: CASRPSGFSTDTQYF; CDR3nt: TGTGCCAGCAGACCTAGCGGGTTTAGCACAGATACGCAGTATTTT
abundance: .; len: 17; d_gene: .; j_gene: TRBJ2-4; v_gene: TRBV4-1; CDR3aa: CASSQAILDQGLNIQYF; CDR3nt: TGCGCCAGCAGCCAAGCAATTTTAGATCAGGGCCTGAACATTCAGTACTTC
abundance: .; len: 14; d_gene: .; j_gene: TRBJ1-4; v_gene: TRBV16; CDR3aa: CASNQQAENEKLFF; CDR3nt: TGTGCCAGCAACCAACAAGCGGAGAATGAAAAACTGTTTTTT
abundance: .; len: 13; d_gene: TRBD2; j_gene: TRBJ2-7; v_gene: TRBV29-1; CDR3aa: CSVTSVRNYEQYF; CDR3nt: TGCAGCGTGACTAGCGTACGGAACTACGAGCAGTACTTC
abundance: once; len: 15; d_gene: .; j_gene: TRBJ2-7; v_gene: TRBV7-6; CDR3aa: CASSFPRGEDNEQYF; CDR3nt: TGTGCCAGCAGCTTTCCCAGGGGGGAGGACAACGAGCAGTACTTC
abundance: .; len: 15; d_gene: .; j_gene: TRBJ2-3; v_gene: TRBV6-5; CDR3aa: CASRPQEASTDTQYF; CDR3nt: TGTGCCAGCAGGCCCCAGGAGGCTAGCACAGATACGCAGTATTTT
abundance: .; len: 15; d_gene: .; j_gene: TRBJ2-7; v_gene: TRBV4-1; CDR3aa: CASSQEKGQPFEQYF; CDR3nt: TGCGCCAGCAGCCAAGAAAAGGGCCAGCCTTTCGAGCAGTACTTC
abundance: .; len: 13; d_gene: .; j_gene: TRBJ1-5; v_gene: TRBV5-4; CDR3aa: CASSSDGDQPQHF; CDR3nt: TGTGCCAGCAGCTCGGACGGTGATCAGCCCCAGCATTTT
abundance: .; len: 17; d_gene: TRBD1; j_gene: TRBJ1-2; v_gene: TRBV2; CDR3aa: CASSEWDRGGEVDGYTF; CDR3nt: TGTGCCAGCAGTGAATGGGACAGGGGTGGGGAGGTAGATGGCTACACCTTC
abundance: .; len: 13; d_gene: .; j_gene: TRBJ2-1; v_gene: TRBV27; CDR3aa: CASSFTAWHEQFF; CDR3nt: TGTGCCAGCAGTTTTACCGCTTGGCATGAGCAGTTCTTC
abundance: .; len: 17; d_gene: .; j_gene: TRBJ2-1; v_gene: TRBV7-9; CDR3aa: CASLGSATPIRNNEQFF; CDR3nt: TGTGCCAGCCTGGGTAGCGCAACCCCGATAAGAAACAATGAGCAGTTCTTC
abundance: .; len: 14; d_gene: .; j_gene: TRBJ1-2; v_gene: TRBV7-8; CDR3aa: CASSSADNNYGYTF; CDR3nt: TGTGCCAGCAGCTCAGCGGACAATAACTATGGCTACACCTTC
abundance: .; len: 12; d_gene: TRBD1; j_gene: TRBJ1-1; v_gene: TRBV6-5; CDR3aa: CASSQGQTEAFF; CDR3nt: TGTGCCAGCAGTCAGGGACAGACTGAAGCTTTCTTT